This TCR beta chain was retrieved from a study of T-cell reconstitution after alpha-beta-depleted transplantation in children. Unique molecular identifiers tagged the TCRbeta library. One entry per CDR3 protein, called by TCRdb with MiXCR from the PCR reads. The profile shows around 490,000 distinct CDR3 sequences, approximately 10% of them singletons. Note on this clonotype: Its target is not known.

The CDR3 contains 16 residues. Trimming took 7 bases from V and 0 from J; bases not matched to a gene: 7. Germline CDR1 SGHRS, CDR2 YFSETQ. Study-wide results and caveats: Surviving recipient cells, namely T cells and thymic progenitors, were the source of high day-60 TCRbeta diversity in some patients. After transplant, at about two months, alpha-beta T cells were reportedly derived from several hundred expanded graft clones. One year post-transplant, T-cell counts and diversity were largely derived from T cells produced anew.

This receptor was identified in a female patient between 2 and 15 years old who had a stem cell transplant for aplastic anemia, so the T cells may come from the graft donor. The sample here was PBMCs, mostly from graft donor cells, taken 180 days after TCRalphabeta/CD19-depleted stem cell transplant. This chain links TRBV5-1 with TRBJ2-3, with 11 positions matching TRBD2. The CDR3 DNA is TGCGCCAGCGCCGAGGGGACTAGCGGTAGCACAGATACGCAGTATTTT. It codes for CASAEGTSGSTDTQYF.